The next 11 T cell receptor beta chains were all read from a single sample in a study of shared clonotypes between healthy human individuals (dated by TCRdb to 2020 to 2022). Library generation was performed with the immunoSEQ multiplex PCR assay. TCRdb retrieved this table from immuneACCESS and kept in-frame rearrangements only. Not all clones are present; in checked studies, unresolved V genes account for under half, and no reason is known for the remainder. This sample gives some 2.1 million clones in total; 85% to 95% of them show up just once. The biggest ten clones account for more than 0.1% of the sample. Source material: naive CD4+ T cells sorted from blood. The cell subset or site label, as the study defines it: CD45RA+ positively selected. These receptor sequences come from a man between 18 and 29 years old in good health.

The chain carries TRBV7-9 and TRBJ2-7; 10 bases are shared with TRBD2. This CDR3 contains 15 residues. With V trimmed by 0 bases and J by 12 bases, 11 bases remained unmatched. Germline assignment: CDR1 SEHNR and CDR2 FQNEAQ (reference sequence). In nucleotides, the CDR3 is TGTGCCAGCAGCTTAGCGTCGCTAGCGGGGGACCTTTTGTACTTC. Translated: CASSLASLAGDLLYF. The full variable domain, its missing parts supplied by reference TRBV7-9 and TRBJ2-7, is DTGVSQNPRHKITKRGQNVTFRCDPISEHNRLYWYRQTLGQGPEFLTYFQNEAQLEKSRLLSDRFSAERPKGSFSTLEIQRTEQGDSAMYLCASSLASLAGDLLYFGPGTRLTVT.

This chain joins TRBV19 and TRBJ1-4, with a possible D match to TRBD1 (5 bases). The CDR3 runs 13 residues. Trimming removed 4 bases at V and 7 bases at J, with 10 bases between. The V gene's germline CDR1 is LNHDA and CDR2 SQIVND (reference sequence). Here the CDR3 reads CASSTGDGEKLFF. CDR3 bases: TGTGCCAGTAGTACCGGGGACGGTGAAAAACTGTTTTTT. Using reference TRBV19 and TRBJ1-4 for the parts outside the CDR3, the full variable domain is DGGITQSPKYLFRKEGQNVTLSCEQNLNHDAMYWYRQDPGQGLRLIYYSQIVNDFQKGDIAEGYSVSREKKESFPLTVTSAQKNPTAFYLCASSTGDGEKLFFGSGTQLSVL.

The J gene is TRBJ2-3, the V gene TRBV19; D possibly uses TRBD1 or TRBD2 (5 bases each). The germline V gene has CDR1 LNHDA and CDR2 SQIVND (reference sequence). V dropped 3 bases and J dropped 4 bases, with 14 bases sitting between them. This CDR3 has 15 amino acids. CDR3 sequence reads: CASSMKGWGPDTQYF. DNA of the CDR3: TGTGCCAGTAGTATGAAGGGGTGGGGACCAGATACGCAGTATTTT.

The V and J genes are TRBV27 and TRBJ2-1; 10 bases are a match to TRBD2. J lost 2 bases, V lost 4 bases, and 5 bases had no gene match. The CDR3 spans 16 residues. Germline V gene lookup returns CDR1 MNHEY and CDR2 SMNVEV (reference sequence). CDR3 nucleotides: TGTGCCAGCAGTTGGTCCCTAGCGGGGGCCTACAATGAGCAGTTCTTC. It yields the protein CASSWSLAGAYNEQFF.

The V call is TRBV5-1, the J call TRBJ2-2; D gene ambiguous. This CDR3 spans 15 amino acids. V was pared by 4 bases and J by 3 bases, with 13 bases between. Germline CDR1 reads SGHRS; CDR2 reads YFSETQ. CDR3 loop: CASSVRGTDTGELFF. CDR3 coding DNA: TGCGCCAGCAGCGTAAGAGGTACTGACACCGGGGAGCTGTTTTTT. The full variable domain, rest sourced from reference TRBV5-1 and TRBJ2-2, is KAGVTQTPRYLIKTRGQQVTLSCSPISGHRSVSWYQQTPGQGLQFLFEYFSETQRNKGNFPGRFSGRQFSNSRSEMNVSTLELGDSALYLCASSVRGTDTGELFFGEGSRLTVL.

About this clone: Distinct nucleotide sequences in the sample also encode this CDR3. This chain connects TRBV10-1 to TRBJ2-4, with 10 bases matching TRBD1. Trimming at V came to 0 bases and at J to 7 bases, leaving 0 bases not matched to a gene. CDR1 and CDR2 (germline): WNHNN, SYGVQD (reference sequence). The CDR3 contains 14 residues. This CDR3 is CASSESGQGNIQYF. The CDR3 DNA reads TGCGCCAGCAGTGAGTCGGGACAGGGGAACATTCAGTACTTC.

Concerning this clone: Other DNA sequences from this sample encode an identical CDR3 as well. The rearrangement uses TRBV7-3 and TRBJ2-1, with TRBD1 matching 7 bases. The CDR3 is 13 residues long. CDR1 SGHTA and CDR2 FQGTGA come from the germline V gene. V trimming: 3 bases; J trimming: 5 bases; junction bases outside the gene matches: 1. The chain's CDR3 is CASSFDRDNEQFF. DNA of the CDR3: TGTGCCAGCAGCTTCGACAGGGACAATGAGCAGTTCTTC.

The chain couples TRBV5-1 to TRBJ2-7; 7 positions agree with TRBD2. CDR3 length: 16 residues. From germline, CDR1 is SGHRS and CDR2 YFSETQ. The trim removed 0 bases at V and 4 bases at J, leaving 10 bases unmatched. The CDR3 region is CASSLGLAVQVYEQYF. In nucleotides, the CDR3 is TGCGCCAGCAGCTTGGGGCTAGCGGTCCAGGTTTACGAGCAGTACTTC.

About this clone itself: Other DNA sequences of this sample code for an identical CDR3. This chain uses TRBV2 with TRBJ2-3; no firm D call. V was shortened by 1 base and J by 6 bases, with 5 bases between the two germline ends. This CDR3 region has 12 residues. CDR1 SNHLY and CDR2 FYNNEI come from the germline V gene. The DNA for the CDR3 is TGTGCCAGCAGTGAAGGGCCCGATACGCAGTATTTT. It specifies CASSEGPDTQYF.

The chain recombines TRBV6-5 with TRBJ1-4; D gene ambiguous. Germline V gene sequence: CDR1 MNHEY, CDR2 SVGAGI. Trimming removed 2 bases at V and 8 bases at J, with 12 bases between. This CDR3 contains 14 residues. The CDR3 DNA reads TGTGCCAGCAGTTACGCGAATAGAGGGGAAAAACTGTTTTTT. Protein: CASSYANRGEKLFF.

The rearrangement joins TRBV30 to TRBJ1-2; TRBD1 is a possible D gene (5 bases). Trimming stripped 5 bases from V and 4 bases from J, with 11 bases between. The CDR3 loop spans 12 amino acids. CDR1 GTSNPN and CDR2 SVGIG come from the germline V gene (reference sequence). This CDR3 is CAWAGGIYGYTF. Here the CDR3 DNA reads TGTGCCTGGGCCGGGGGGATCTATGGCTACACCTTC.